This T cell receptor (beta chain) was sequenced during a study of blood T cells in healthy people across ages. This clonotype was picked up a small number of times. What it recognizes is unknown. The CDR3 runs 13 residues. The V gene's germline CDR1 is DFQATT and CDR2 SNEGSKA (reference sequence). The germline V and J ends were trimmed by 7 bases and 9 bases, with 19 bases remaining between them. General observations from the study: Strongly correlated with naive T cell percentage was TCR beta diversity. PBMCs were not sorted, which prevented a conclusive comparison of naive versus antigen-experienced cells.

Next came a second PCR, run for roughly 7 to 12 cycles, which used a sample-barcoded 5' primer along with a J-beta primer mix. Every single cDNA molecule received a tag from a template-switch adaptor with 12 random nucleotides. TCRdb used MiXCR to reprocess the 5' RACE reads, holding one entry per CDR3 protein. The table records under 2,000,000 distinct CDR3 sequences, around half of them present only once. The genes are TRBV20-1 and TRBJ2-1; D may correspond to TRBD1 or TRBD2 (5 bases each). This clonotype originated in a woman aged 35 to 49 in good health. Sequences were obtained from blood. The CDR3 is CSVCRDAVCEQFF. DNA for the CDR3: TGCAGTGTTTGCCGGGACGCAGTTTGTGAGCAGTTCTTC.